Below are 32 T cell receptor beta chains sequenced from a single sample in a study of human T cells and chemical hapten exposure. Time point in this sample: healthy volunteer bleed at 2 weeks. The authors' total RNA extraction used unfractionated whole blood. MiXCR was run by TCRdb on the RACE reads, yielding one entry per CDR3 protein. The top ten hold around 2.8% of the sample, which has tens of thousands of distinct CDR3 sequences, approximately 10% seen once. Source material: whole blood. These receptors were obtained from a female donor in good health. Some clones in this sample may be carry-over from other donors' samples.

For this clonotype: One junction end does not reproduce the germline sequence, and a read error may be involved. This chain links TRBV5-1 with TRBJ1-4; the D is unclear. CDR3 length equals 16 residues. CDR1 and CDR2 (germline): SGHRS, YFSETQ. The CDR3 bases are TGCGCCAACAGCTTGAATGGAGGCGGGAGTCGTGAAAAACTGTTTTTT. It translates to CANSLNGGGSREKLFF.

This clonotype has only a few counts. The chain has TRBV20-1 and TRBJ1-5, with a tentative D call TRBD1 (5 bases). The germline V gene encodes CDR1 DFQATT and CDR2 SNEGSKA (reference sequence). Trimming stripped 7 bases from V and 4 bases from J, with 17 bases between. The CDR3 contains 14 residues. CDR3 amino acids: CSVTGTEDNQPQHF. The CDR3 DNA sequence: TGCAGTGTTACCGGGACTGAGGATAATCAGCCCCAGCATTTT.

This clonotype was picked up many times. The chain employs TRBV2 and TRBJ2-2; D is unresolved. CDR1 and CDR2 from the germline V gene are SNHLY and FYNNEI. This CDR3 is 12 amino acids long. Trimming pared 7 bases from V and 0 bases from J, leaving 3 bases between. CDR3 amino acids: CASKTNTGELFF. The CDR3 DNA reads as TGTGCCAGCAAGACGAACACCGGGGAGCTGTTTTTT.

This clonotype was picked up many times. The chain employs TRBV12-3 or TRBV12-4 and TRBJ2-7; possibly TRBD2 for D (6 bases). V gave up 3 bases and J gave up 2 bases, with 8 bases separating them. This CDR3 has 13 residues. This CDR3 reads CASSLEGPYEQYF. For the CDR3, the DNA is TGTGCCAGCAGTTTGGAGGGGCCCTACGAGCAGTACTTC.

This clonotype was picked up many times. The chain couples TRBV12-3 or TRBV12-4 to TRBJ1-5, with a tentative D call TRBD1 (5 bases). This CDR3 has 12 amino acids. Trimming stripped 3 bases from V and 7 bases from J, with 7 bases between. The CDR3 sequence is CASSFGDQPQHF. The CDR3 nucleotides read TGTGCCAGCAGTTTTGGGGACCAGCCCCAGCATTTT.

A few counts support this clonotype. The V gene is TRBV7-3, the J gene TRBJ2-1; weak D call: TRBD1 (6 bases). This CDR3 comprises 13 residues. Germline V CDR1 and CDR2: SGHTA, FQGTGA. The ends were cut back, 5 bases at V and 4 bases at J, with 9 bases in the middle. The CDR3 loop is CASSPQGYNEQFF. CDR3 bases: TGTGCCAGCAGCCCTCAGGGGTACAATGAGCAGTTCTTC.

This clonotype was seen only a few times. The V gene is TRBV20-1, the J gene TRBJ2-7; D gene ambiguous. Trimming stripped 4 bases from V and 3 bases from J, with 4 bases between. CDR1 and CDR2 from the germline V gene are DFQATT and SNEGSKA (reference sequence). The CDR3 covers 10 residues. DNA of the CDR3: TGCAGTGCTATAGACTACGAGCAGTACTTC. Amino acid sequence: CSAIDYEQYF.

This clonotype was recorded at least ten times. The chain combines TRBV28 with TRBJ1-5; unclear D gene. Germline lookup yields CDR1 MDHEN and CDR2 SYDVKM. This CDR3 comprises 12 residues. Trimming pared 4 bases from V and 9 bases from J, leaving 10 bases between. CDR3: CASSSGSRPQHF. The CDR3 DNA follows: TGTGCCAGCAGTTCGGGTAGTCGGCCCCAGCATTTT.

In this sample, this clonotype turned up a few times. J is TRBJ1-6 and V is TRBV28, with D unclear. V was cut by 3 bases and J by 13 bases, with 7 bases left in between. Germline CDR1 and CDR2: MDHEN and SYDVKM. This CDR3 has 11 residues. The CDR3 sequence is CASSFSFPLHF. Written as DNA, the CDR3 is TGTGCCAGCAGTTTCTCGTTCCCCCTCCACTTT.

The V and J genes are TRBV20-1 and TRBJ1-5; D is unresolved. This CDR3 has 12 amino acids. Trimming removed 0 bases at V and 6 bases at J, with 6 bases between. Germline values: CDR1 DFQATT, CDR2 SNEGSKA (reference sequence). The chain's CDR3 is CSAREALQPQHF. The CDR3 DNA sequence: TGCAGTGCTAGAGAGGCCCTTCAGCCCCAGCATTTT.

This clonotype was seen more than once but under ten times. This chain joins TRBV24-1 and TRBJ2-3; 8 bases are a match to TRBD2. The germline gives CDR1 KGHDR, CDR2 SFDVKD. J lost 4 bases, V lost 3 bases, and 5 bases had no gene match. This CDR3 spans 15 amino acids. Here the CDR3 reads CATSDTSGGADTQYF. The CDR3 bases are TGTGCCACCAGTGATACCAGCGGGGGAGCAGATACGCAGTATTTT.

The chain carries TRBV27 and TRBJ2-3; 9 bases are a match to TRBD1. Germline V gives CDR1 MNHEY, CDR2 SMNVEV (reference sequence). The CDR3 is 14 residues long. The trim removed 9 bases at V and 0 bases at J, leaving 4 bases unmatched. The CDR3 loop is CASNRGPSTDTQYF. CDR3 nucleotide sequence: TGTGCCAGTAACAGGGGGCCTAGCACAGATACGCAGTATTTT.

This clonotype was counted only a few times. Written as DNA, the CDR3 is TGCAGCGTTAGTTACTCTGGAAACACCATATATTTT. This gives the protein CSVSYSGNTIYF. The rearrangement links TRBV29-1 to TRBJ1-3; D is unclear. V was cut by 5 bases and J by 0 bases, with 5 bases left in between. CDR1 SQVTM and CDR2 ANQGSEA come from the germline V gene. The CDR3 has 12 residues. Full variable domain (rest looked up from reference TRBV29-1 and TRBJ1-3): SAVISQKPSRDICQRGTSLTIQCQVDSQVTMMFWYRQQPGQSLTLIATANQGSEATYESGFVIDKFPISRPNLTFSTLTVSNMSPEDSSIYLCSVSYSGNTIYFGEGSWLTVV.

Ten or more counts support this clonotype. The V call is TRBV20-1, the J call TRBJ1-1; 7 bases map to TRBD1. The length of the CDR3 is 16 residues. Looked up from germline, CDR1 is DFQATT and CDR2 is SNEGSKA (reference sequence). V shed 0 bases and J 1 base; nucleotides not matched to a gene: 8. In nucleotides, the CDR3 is TGCAGTGCTAGAGATCCCCAGGGGGATCGGAACACTGAAGCTTTCTTT. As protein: CSARDPQGDRNTEAFF.

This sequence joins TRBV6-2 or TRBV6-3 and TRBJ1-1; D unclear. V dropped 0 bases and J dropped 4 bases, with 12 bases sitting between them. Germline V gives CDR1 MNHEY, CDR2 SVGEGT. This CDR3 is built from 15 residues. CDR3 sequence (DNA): TGTGCCAGCAGTTACTCGAAGCCAGGAAGCACTGAAGCTTTCTTT. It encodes CASSYSKPGSTEAFF.

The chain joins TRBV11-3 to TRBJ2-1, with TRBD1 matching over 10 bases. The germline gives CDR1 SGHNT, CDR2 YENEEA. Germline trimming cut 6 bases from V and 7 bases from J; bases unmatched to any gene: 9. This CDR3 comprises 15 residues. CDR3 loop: CASRSDRGRLNEQFF. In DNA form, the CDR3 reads TGTGCCAGCAGGTCCGACAGGGGGCGGTTAAATGAGCAGTTCTTC.

The CDR3 sequence: CASRKSRLPGDQETQYF. For the CDR3, the DNA is TGTGCCAGCAGGAAGTCGAGATTGCCGGGGGACCAAGAGACCCAGTACTTC. The rearrangement uses TRBV6-6 and TRBJ2-5, with D maybe TRBD2 (6 bases). The CDR3 length is 17 residues. Germline loops: CDR1 MNHNY, CDR2 SVGAGI (reference sequence). V lost 6 bases and J lost 0, with 20 bases in between.

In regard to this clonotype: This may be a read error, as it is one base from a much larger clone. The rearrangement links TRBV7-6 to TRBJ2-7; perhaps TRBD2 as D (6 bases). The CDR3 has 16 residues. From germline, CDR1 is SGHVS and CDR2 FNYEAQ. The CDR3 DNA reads TGTGCCAGCAGATTAGGGGTCGGAGGGCCTCGGCTCGAGCAGTACTTC. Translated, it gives CASRLGVGGPRLEQYF.

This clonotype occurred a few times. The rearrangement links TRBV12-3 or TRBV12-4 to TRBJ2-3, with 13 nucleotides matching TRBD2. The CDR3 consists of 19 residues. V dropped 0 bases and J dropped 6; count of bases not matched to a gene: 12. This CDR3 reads CASSLAGTSGTMPEDTQYF. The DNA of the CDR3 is TGTGCCAGCAGTTTAGCGGGGACTAGCGGGACCATGCCAGAGGATACGCAGTATTTT.

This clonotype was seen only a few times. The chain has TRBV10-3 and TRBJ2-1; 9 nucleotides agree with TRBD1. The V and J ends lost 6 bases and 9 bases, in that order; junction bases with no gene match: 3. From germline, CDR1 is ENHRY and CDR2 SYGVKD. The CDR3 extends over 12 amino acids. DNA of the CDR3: TGTGCCATCAGGGGGACAGGGCCTGAGCAGTTCTTC. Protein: CAIRGTGPEQFF.

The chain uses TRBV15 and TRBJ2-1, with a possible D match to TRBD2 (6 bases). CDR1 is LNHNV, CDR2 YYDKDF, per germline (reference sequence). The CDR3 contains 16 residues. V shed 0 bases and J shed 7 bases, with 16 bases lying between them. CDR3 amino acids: CATSRDSGGHWNEQFF. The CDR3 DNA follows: TGTGCCACCAGCAGAGATAGCGGTGGACACTGGAATGAGCAGTTCTTC. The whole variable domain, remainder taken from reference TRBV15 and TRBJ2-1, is DAMVIQNPRYQVTQFGKPVTLSCSQTLNHNVMYWYQQKSSQAPKLLFHYYDKDFNNEADTPDNFQSRRPNTSFCFLDIRSPGLGDTAMYLCATSRDSGGHWNEQFFGPGTRLTVL.

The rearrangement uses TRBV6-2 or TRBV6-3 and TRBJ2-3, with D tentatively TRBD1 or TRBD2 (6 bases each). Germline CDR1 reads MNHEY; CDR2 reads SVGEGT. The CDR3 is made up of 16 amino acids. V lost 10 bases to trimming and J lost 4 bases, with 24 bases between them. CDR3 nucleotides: TGTGCCACCAAGACCGGGGGCCCCGCCGGAGCAGATACGCAGTATTTT. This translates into CATKTGGPAGADTQYF.

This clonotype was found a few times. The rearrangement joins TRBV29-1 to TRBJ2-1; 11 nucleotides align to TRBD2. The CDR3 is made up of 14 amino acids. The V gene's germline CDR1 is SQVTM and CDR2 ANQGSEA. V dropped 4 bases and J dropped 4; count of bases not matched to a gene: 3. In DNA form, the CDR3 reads TGCAGCGTTGGAACTAGCGGGAGTTACAATGAGCAGTTCTTC. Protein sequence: CSVGTSGSYNEQFF.

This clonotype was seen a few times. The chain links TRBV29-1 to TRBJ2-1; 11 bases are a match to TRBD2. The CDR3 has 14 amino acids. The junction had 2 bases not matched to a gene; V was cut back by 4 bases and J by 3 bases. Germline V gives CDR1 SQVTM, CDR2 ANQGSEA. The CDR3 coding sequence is TGCAGCGTTGGAGGACTAGCGGGCTACAATGAGCAGTTCTTC. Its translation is CSVGGLAGYNEQFF.

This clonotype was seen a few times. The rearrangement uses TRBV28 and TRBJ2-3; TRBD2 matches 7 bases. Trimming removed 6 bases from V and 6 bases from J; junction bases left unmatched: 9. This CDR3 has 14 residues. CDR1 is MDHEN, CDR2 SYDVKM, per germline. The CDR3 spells CASSTREGSDTQYF. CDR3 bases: TGTGCCAGCAGCACGAGGGAGGGATCGGATACGCAGTATTTT. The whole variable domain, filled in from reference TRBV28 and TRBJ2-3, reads DVKVTQSSRYLVKRTGEKVFLECVQDMDHENMFWYRQDPGLGLRLIYFSYDVKMKEKGDIPEGYSVSREKKERFSLILESASTNQTSMYLCASSTREGSDTQYFGPGTRLTVL.

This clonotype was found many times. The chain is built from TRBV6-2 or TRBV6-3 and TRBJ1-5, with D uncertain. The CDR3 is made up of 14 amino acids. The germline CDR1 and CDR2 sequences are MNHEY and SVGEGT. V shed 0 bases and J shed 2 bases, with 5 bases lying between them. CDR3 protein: CASSYSQGNQPQHF. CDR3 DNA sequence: TGTGCCAGCAGTTACTCGCAGGGCAATCAGCCCCAGCATTTT.

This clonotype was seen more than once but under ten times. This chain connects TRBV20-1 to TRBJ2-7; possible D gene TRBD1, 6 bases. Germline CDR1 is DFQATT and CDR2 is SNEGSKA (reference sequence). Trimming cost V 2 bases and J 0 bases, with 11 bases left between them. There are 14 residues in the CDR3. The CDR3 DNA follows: TGCAGTGCTAGACCGGACAGAAGCTCCTACGAGCAGTACTTC. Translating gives CSARPDRSSYEQYF.

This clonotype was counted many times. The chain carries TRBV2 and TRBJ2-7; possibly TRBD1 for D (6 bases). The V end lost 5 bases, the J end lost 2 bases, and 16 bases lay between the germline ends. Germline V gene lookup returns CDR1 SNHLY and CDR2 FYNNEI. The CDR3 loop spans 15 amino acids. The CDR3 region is CASSSAGTKTYEQYF. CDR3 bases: TGTGCCAGCAGTTCAGCCGGGACAAAAACCTACGAGCAGTACTTC.

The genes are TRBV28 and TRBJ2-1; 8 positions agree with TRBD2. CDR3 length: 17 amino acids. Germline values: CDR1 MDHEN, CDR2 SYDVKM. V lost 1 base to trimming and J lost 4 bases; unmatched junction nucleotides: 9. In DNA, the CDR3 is TGTGCCAGCAGTTTATATTGGGGAACTAGCGGATACAATGAGCAGTTCTTC. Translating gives CASSLYWGTSGYNEQFF.

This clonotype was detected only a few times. CDR3 in DNA: TGTGCCAGCAGCCAAGATCAGGGTTATAGCAATCAGCCCCAGCATTTT. Protein product: CASSQDQGYSNQPQHF. The V gene is TRBV4-2, the J gene TRBJ1-5; a possible D gene is TRBD1 (5 bases). V was cut by 0 bases and J by 0 bases, with 9 bases left in between. Germline CDR1 is LGHNA and CDR2 is YNFKEQ. The CDR3 extends over 16 amino acids.

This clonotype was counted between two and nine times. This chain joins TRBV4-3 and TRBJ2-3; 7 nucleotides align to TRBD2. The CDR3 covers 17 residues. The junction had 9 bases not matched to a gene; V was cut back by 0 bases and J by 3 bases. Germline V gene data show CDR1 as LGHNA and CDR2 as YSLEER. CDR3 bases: TGCGCCAGCAGCCAAGAATTGAGGGAGGGCCTAACAGATACGCAGTATTTT. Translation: CASSQELREGLTDTQYF.

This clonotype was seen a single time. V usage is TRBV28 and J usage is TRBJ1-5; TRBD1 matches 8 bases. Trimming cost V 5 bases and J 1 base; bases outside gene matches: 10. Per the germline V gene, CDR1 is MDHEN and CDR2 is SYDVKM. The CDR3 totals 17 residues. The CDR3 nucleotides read TGTGCCAGCAGTGTCATACAGGGGGAAAGGAGCAATCAGCCCCAGCATTTT. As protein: CASSVIQGERSNQPQHF.